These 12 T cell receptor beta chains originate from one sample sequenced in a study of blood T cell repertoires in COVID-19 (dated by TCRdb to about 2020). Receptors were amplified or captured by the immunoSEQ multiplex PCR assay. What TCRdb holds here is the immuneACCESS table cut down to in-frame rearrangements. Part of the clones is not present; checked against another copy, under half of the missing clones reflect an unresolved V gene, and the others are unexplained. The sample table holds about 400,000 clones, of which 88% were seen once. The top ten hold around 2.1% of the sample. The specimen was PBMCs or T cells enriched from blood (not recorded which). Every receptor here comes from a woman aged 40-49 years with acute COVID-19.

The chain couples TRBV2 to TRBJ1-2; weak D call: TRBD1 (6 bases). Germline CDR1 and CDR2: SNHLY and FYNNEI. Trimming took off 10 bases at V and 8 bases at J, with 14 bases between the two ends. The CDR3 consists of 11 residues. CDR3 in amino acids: CATTRGRGYTF. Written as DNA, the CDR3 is TGTGCCACCACCAGGGGACGGGGCTACACCTTC.

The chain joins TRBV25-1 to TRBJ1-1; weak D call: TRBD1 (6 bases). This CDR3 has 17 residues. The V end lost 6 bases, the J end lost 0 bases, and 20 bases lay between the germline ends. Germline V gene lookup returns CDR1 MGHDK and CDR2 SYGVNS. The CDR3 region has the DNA TGTGCCAGCAGCGACACCGGGACACGGGGAATGAACACTGAAGCTTTCTTT. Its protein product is CASSDTGTRGMNTEAFF.

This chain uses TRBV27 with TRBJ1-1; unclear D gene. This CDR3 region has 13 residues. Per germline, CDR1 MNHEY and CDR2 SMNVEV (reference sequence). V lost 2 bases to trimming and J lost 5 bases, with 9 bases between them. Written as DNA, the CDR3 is TGTGCCAGCAGTTTAGGAGGGATTACTGAAGCTTTCTTT. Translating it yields CASSLGGITEAFF.

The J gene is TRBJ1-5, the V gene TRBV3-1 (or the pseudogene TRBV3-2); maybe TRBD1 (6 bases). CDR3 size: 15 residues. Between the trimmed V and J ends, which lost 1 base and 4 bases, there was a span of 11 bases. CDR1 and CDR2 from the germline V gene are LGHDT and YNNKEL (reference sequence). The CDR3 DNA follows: TGTGCCAGCAGCCAAGGGGGAGGGGGAAATCAGCCCCAGCATTTT. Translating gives CASSQGGGGNQPQHF.

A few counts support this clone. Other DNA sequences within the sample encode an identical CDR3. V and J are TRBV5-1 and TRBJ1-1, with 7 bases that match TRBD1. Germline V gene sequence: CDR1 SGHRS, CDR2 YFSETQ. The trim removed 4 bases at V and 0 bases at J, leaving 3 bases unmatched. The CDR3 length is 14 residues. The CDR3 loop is CASSPGTVNTEAFF. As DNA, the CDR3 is TGCGCCAGCAGCCCTGGGACAGTGAACACTGAAGCTTTCTTT.

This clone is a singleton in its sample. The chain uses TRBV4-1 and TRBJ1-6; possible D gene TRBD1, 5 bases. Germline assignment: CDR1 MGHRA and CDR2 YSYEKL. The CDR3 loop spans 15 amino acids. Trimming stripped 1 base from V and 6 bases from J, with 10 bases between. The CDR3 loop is CASSQGVQGNSPLHF. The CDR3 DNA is TGCGCCAGCAGCCAAGGAGTCCAGGGTAATTCACCCCTCCACTTT.

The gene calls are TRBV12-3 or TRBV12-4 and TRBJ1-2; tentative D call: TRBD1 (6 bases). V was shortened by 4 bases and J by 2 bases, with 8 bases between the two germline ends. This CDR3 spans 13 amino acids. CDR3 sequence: CASSWTANYGYTF. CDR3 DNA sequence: TGTGCCAGCAGTTGGACAGCCAACTATGGCTACACCTTC.

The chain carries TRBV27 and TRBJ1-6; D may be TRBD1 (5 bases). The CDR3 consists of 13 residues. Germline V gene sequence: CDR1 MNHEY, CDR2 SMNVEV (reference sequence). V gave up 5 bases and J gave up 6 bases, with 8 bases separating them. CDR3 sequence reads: CASSQGGNSPLHF. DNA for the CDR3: TGTGCCAGCAGTCAGGGTGGTAATTCACCCCTCCACTTT.

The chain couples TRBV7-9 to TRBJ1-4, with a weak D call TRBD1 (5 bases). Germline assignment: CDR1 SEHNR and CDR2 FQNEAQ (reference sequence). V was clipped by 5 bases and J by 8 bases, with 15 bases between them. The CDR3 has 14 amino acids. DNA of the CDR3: TGTGCCAGCAGCAACAGGTTCATGGGGGAAAAACTGTTTTTT. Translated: CASSNRFMGEKLFF.

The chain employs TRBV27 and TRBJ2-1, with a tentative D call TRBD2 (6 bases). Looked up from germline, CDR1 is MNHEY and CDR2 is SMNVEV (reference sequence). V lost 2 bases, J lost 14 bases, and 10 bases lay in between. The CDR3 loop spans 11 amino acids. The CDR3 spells CASSLGGGEFF. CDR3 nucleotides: TGTGCCAGCAGTTTAGGAGGAGGGGAGTTCTTC.

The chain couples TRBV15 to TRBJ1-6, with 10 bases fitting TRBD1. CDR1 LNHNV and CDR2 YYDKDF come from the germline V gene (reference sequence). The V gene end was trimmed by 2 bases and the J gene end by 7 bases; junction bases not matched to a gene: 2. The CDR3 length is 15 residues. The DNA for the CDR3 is TGTGCCACCAGCAGATCGGACAGGGGGAATTCACCCCTCCACTTT. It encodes CATSRSDRGNSPLHF.

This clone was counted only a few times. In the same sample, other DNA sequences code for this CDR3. DNA of the CDR3: TGTGCCAGCTCACCCGGGACAGGAGGGACTGAAGCTTTCTTT. Its translation is CASSPGTGGTEAFF. This sequence joins TRBV18 and TRBJ1-1; 8 bases fit TRBD1. Germline CDR1 and CDR2: KGHSH and LQKENI. The CDR3 runs 14 residues. V was clipped by 3 bases and J by 5 bases; unmatched bases: 5.